These 8 T cell receptor beta chains originate from one sample sequenced in a study of blood T cell repertoires in COVID-19. Generated by immunoSEQ multiplex PCR, the TCRdb table keeps only in-frame clones and is missing some. The sample gives approximately 120,000 clones, around four fifths of which show up once; approximately 25% is in the top ten. Material for sequencing was peripheral blood. Every receptor here comes from a human donor in a cohort sampled during active COVID-19.

This rearrangement joins TRBV11-3 to TRBJ1-4, with 9 bases that match TRBD1. This CDR3 comprises 17 residues. The V gene's germline CDR1 is SGHNT and CDR2 YENEEA. V shed 3 bases, J shed 6 bases, and the junction held 11 bases outside the gene matches. CDR3 nucleotides: TGTGCCAGCAGCTTCCCCCAAAAAGGGACAGGGTATGAAAAACTGTTTTTT. It encodes CASSFPQKGTGYEKLFF.

J is TRBJ2-5 and V is TRBV7-2, with 11 nucleotides matching TRBD2. CDR3 length: 16 amino acids. The trim removed 2 bases at V and 3 bases at J, leaving 5 bases unmatched. From germline, CDR1 is SGHTA and CDR2 FQGNSA. The CDR3 DNA reads as TGTGCCAGCAGCTTACTAGCGGGGGGAGTGGAAGAGACCCAGTACTTC. Protein product: CASSLLAGGVEETQYF.

The CDR3 DNA follows: TGTGCCAGCAGCCAAGATCAGCGGGTAGCGGGGGGCCCCGGGGAGCTGTTTTTT. Its protein product is CASSQDQRVAGGPGELFF. The V gene is TRBV3-1 (or the pseudogene TRBV3-2), the J gene TRBJ2-2; TRBD2 matches at 10 bases. From germline, CDR1 is LGHDT and CDR2 YNNKEL (reference sequence). The J segment lost 6 bases and the V segment lost 0 bases, leaving 10 bases of the junction unmatched. The CDR3 contains 18 residues.

The CDR3 spells CASSPNVADTQYF. Written as DNA, the CDR3 is TGTGCCAGCAGTCCCAATGTGGCCGATACGCAGTATTTT. The chain links TRBV7-2 to TRBJ2-3; no clear D gene. Per germline, CDR1 SGHTA and CDR2 FQGNSA. V was cut by 6 bases and J by 6 bases, with 13 bases left in between. The CDR3 runs to 13 residues.

The genes are TRBV5-1 and TRBJ2-3; TRBD1 matches 8 bases. From germline, CDR1 is SGHRS and CDR2 YFSETQ. Losses at the gene ends were 7 bases for V and 5 bases for J; bases not matched to a gene: 6. The CDR3 length is 13 residues. The CDR3 nucleotides read TGCGCCAGCCGTCTGGACAGGGAAGATACGCAGTATTTT. Amino acids: CASRLDREDTQYF.

The chain couples TRBV5-1 to TRBJ1-2; 7 bases align to TRBD1. The germline gives CDR1 SGHRS, CDR2 YFSETQ. Germline trimming cut 4 bases from V and 6 bases from J; bases unmatched to any gene: 9. The CDR3 has 14 residues. The CDR3 is CASSPVQGDNGYTF. The CDR3 coding sequence is TGCGCCAGCAGCCCGGTGCAGGGGGATAATGGCTACACCTTC.

This clone was picked up a small number of times. J is TRBJ2-1 and V is TRBV5-4; 9 bases line up with TRBD2. The J segment lost 3 bases and the V segment lost 4 bases, leaving 8 bases of the junction unmatched. This CDR3 spans 16 amino acids. Germline-derived CDR1 and CDR2 are SGHNT and YYREEE (reference sequence). In nucleotides, the CDR3 is TGTGCCAGCAGCACCCCGACTAGCGGAGTCTACAATGAGCAGTTCTTC. Amino acids: CASSTPTSGVYNEQFF.

The CDR3 region has the DNA TGTGCCAGCAGTGAATACAGTCAGAATAGCCTCCACTTT. Translating gives CASSEYSQNSLHF. This rearrangement joins TRBV6-1 to TRBJ1-6; D gene uncertain. Trimming shortened V by 2 bases and J by 15 bases, and 14 bases separated the two germline ends. The CDR3 is made up of 13 amino acids. Germline V gene lookup returns CDR1 MNHNS and CDR2 SASEGT.